A selection of T cell receptor beta chains follows, all from one sample in a study of glioma-infiltrating T cells after dendritic cell vaccination. Profiled with immunoSEQ multiplex PCR; TCRdb holds only in-frame clones, not every one. Of approximately 90,000 clones listed, roughly four fifths are singletons. The source was blood, collected after dendritic cell vaccination. Receptors originate from a human donor with glioblastoma. The CDR3 runs from the conserved cysteine through the conserved F or W. Each record gives: CDR3 protein, CDR3 DNA, D gene, V gene, clone size, J gene. A D gene is named only where the DNA matches it firmly. Size tells how often a clone was seen (once, few, many) or the class of an expanded clone, and some rows leave it out.

CDR3 protein: CASSETDSNYGYTF; CDR3 DNA: TGTGCCAGCAGTGAGACTGACAGTAACTATGGCTACACCTTC; D gene: -; V gene: TRBV6-1; clone size: -; J gene: TRBJ1-2
CDR3 protein: CASSPTYSGLTDTQYF; CDR3 DNA: TGTGCCAGCTCACCGACCTATAGCGGCCTCACAGATACGCAGTATTTT; D gene: -; V gene: TRBV18; clone size: -; J gene: TRBJ2-3
CDR3 protein: CASSRKGGSTEAFF; CDR3 DNA: TGTGCCAGCAGCCGCAAAGGAGGGAGTACTGAAGCTTTCTTT; D gene: -; V gene: TRBV7-9; clone size: -; J gene: TRBJ1-1
CDR3 protein: CRPGTGSPLEQYF; CDR3 DNA: TGCAGACCAGGGACAGGGTCCCCCCTCGAGCAGTACTTC; D gene: TRBD1; V gene: TRBV29-1; clone size: -; J gene: TRBJ2-7
CDR3 protein: CASSLQGVTTEAFF; CDR3 DNA: TGTGCCAGTAGCTTACAGGGGGTAACTACTGAAGCTTTCTTT; D gene: TRBD1; V gene: TRBV19; clone size: -; J gene: TRBJ1-1
CDR3 protein: CAAHGGTAQPQHF; CDR3 DNA: TGTGCCGCCCATGGCGGGACAGCCCAGCCCCAGCATTTT; D gene: TRBD1; V gene: TRBV10-3; clone size: -; J gene: TRBJ1-5
CDR3 protein: CASSQPPDTQYF; CDR3 DNA: TGCGCCAGCAGCCAACCTCCGGATACGCAGTATTTT; D gene: -; V gene: TRBV4-1; clone size: -; J gene: TRBJ2-3
CDR3 protein: CASSLAVPTGEKLFF; CDR3 DNA: TGTGCCAGCAGCTTAGCGGTCCCAACGGGGGAAAAACTGTTTTTT; D gene: -; V gene: TRBV7-9; clone size: -; J gene: TRBJ1-4
CDR3 protein: CASPRDEKLFF; CDR3 DNA: TGTGCTAGTCCGAGAGATGAAAAACTGTTTTTT; D gene: -; V gene: TRBV12-5; clone size: -; J gene: TRBJ1-4
CDR3 protein: CASSYPGRRGFTEAFF; CDR3 DNA: TGTGCCAGCAGTTACCCGGGGCGGAGGGGATTCACTGAAGCTTTCTTT; D gene: -; V gene: TRBV6-5; clone size: -; J gene: TRBJ1-1
CDR3 protein: CASSQVAGLGYTF; CDR3 DNA: TGTGCCAGCAGCCAAGTAGCAGGGTTGGGCTACACCTTC; D gene: -; V gene: TRBV14; clone size: -; J gene: TRBJ1-2
CDR3 protein: CASHRDAAGELFF; CDR3 DNA: TGTGCCAGTCACAGGGACGCGGCCGGGGAGCTGTTTTTT; D gene: -; V gene: TRBV19; clone size: -; J gene: TRBJ2-2
CDR3 protein: CASSQLTSGDTQYF; CDR3 DNA: TGTGCCAGCAGCCAGCTCACTAGTGGCGATACGCAGTATTTT; D gene: -; V gene: TRBV9; clone size: -; J gene: TRBJ2-3
CDR3 protein: CASSSQTSLETQYF; CDR3 DNA: TGTGCCAGTAGTTCGCAGACTAGCTTGGAGACCCAGTACTTC; D gene: TRBD2; V gene: TRBV19; clone size: -; J gene: TRBJ2-5
CDR3 protein: CAISESGEWAGNTIYF; CDR3 DNA: TGTGCCATCAGTGAGTCGGGAGAATGGGCTGGAAACACCATATATTTT; D gene: -; V gene: TRBV10-3; clone size: -; J gene: TRBJ1-3
CDR3 protein: CASSLGGGTYEQYF; CDR3 DNA: TGTGCCAGCAGCTTAGGGGGGGGAACATACGAGCAGTACTTC; D gene: TRBD2; V gene: TRBV7-6; clone size: -; J gene: TRBJ2-7
CDR3 protein: CASSIGGTNTEAFF; CDR3 DNA: TGTGCCAGTAGTATAGGGGGGACTAACACTGAAGCTTTCTTT; D gene: -; V gene: TRBV19; clone size: few; J gene: TRBJ1-1
CDR3 protein: CASSPPGGETQYF; CDR3 DNA: TGTGCCAGCTCACCACCTGGCGGAGAGACCCAGTACTTC; D gene: -; V gene: TRBV18; clone size: -; J gene: TRBJ2-5
CDR3 protein: CASSLTTGFNYGYTF; CDR3 DNA: TGTGCCAGCAGCTTAACGACAGGGTTTAACTATGGCTACACCTTC; D gene: TRBD1; V gene: TRBV7-2; clone size: -; J gene: TRBJ1-2
CDR3 protein: CASSVGHGDYGYTF; CDR3 DNA: TGTGCCAGTAGTGTTGGACATGGAGACTATGGCTACACCTTC; D gene: -; V gene: TRBV19; clone size: few; J gene: TRBJ1-2
CDR3 protein: CASSFSRSDYGYTF; CDR3 DNA: TGTGCCAGCAGCTTCTCTCGATCAGACTATGGCTACACCTTC; D gene: -; V gene: TRBV5-6; clone size: few; J gene: TRBJ1-2
CDR3 protein: CASSYPGGQTAFF; CDR3 DNA: TGTGCCAGCAGCTACCCCGGAGGGCAGACGGCTTTCTTT; D gene: -; V gene: TRBV5-4; clone size: few; J gene: TRBJ1-1
CDR3 protein: CASSTGDRADGYTF; CDR3 DNA: TGTGCCAGCAGTACTGGGGACAGGGCAGATGGCTACACCTTC; D gene: TRBD1; V gene: TRBV6-6; clone size: -; J gene: TRBJ1-2
CDR3 protein: CASSDTSRSVYEQYF; CDR3 DNA: TGTGCCAGCAGCGATACCTCTAGGAGTGTGTACGAGCAGTACTTC; D gene: -; V gene: TRBV7-9; clone size: -; J gene: TRBJ2-7
CDR3 protein: CASSSGSWDEKLFF; CDR3 DNA: TGTGCCAGCAGCTCCGGGTCCTGGGATGAAAAACTGTTTTTT; D gene: -; V gene: TRBV5-6; clone size: -; J gene: TRBJ1-4
CDR3 protein: CASSLDGLAAGVRPQHF; CDR3 DNA: TGTGCCAGCAGCTTAGATGGGCTCGCGGCAGGGGTCAGGCCCCAGCATTTT; D gene: -; V gene: TRBV11-2; clone size: -; J gene: TRBJ1-5
CDR3 protein: CASSSGTGRMADTQYF; CDR3 DNA: TGTGCCAGCAGCTCCGGGACAGGGAGGATGGCAGATACGCAGTATTTT; D gene: TRBD1; V gene: TRBV13; clone size: -; J gene: TRBJ2-3
CDR3 protein: CASTVGETSGSYTDTQYF; CDR3 DNA: TGTGCCAGCACCGTAGGAGAGACTAGCGGGAGTTACACAGATACGCAGTATTTT; D gene: TRBD2; V gene: TRBV2; clone size: -; J gene: TRBJ2-3
CDR3 protein: CASSGLQGALLYEQYF; CDR3 DNA: TGTGCCAGCAGCGGTCTACAGGGGGCATTGTTGTACGAGCAGTACTTC; D gene: TRBD1; V gene: TRBV5-5; clone size: -; J gene: TRBJ2-7
CDR3 protein: CASGLPNPGGSYEQYF; CDR3 DNA: TGTGCTAGTGGTTTGCCTAACCCGGGGGGCTCCTACGAGCAGTACTTC; D gene: TRBD2; V gene: TRBV12-5; clone size: few; J gene: TRBJ2-7
CDR3 protein: CASSLGTSKETQYF; CDR3 DNA: TGTGCCAGCAGCTTAGGCACTAGCAAAGAGACCCAGTACTTC; D gene: -; V gene: TRBV7-2; clone size: -; J gene: TRBJ2-5
CDR3 protein: CASNFELMWRDGANVLTF; CDR3 DNA: TGTGCCAGCAATTTCGAATTGATGTGGCGGGACGGGGCCAACGTCCTGACTTTC; D gene: -; V gene: TRBV2; clone size: -; J gene: TRBJ2-6
CDR3 protein: CATSGQDNQPQHF; CDR3 DNA: TGTGCCACCAGCGGACAGGACAATCAGCCCCAGCATTTT; D gene: TRBD1; V gene: TRBV15; clone size: -; J gene: TRBJ1-5
CDR3 protein: CASSDRDRNSNQPQHF; CDR3 DNA: TGTGCCAGCAGCGACCGGGACAGGAATAGCAATCAGCCCCAGCATTTT; D gene: TRBD1; V gene: TRBV7-2; clone size: -; J gene: TRBJ1-5
CDR3 protein: CASSPLLLRTDTQYF; CDR3 DNA: TGTGCCAGCAGCCCCCTCCTACTACGGACAGATACGCAGTATTTT; D gene: -; V gene: TRBV6-1; clone size: -; J gene: TRBJ2-3
CDR3 protein: CASGLGAGGRQETQYF; CDR3 DNA: TGTGCTAGTGGTTTGGGGGCAGGGGGCCGACAAGAGACCCAGTACTTC; D gene: TRBD1; V gene: TRBV12-5; clone size: -; J gene: TRBJ2-5
CDR3 protein: CASTRQRLASSTDTQYF; CDR3 DNA: TGTGCCAGCACCCGACAAAGACTAGCTTCTAGCACAGATACGCAGTATTTT; D gene: TRBD2; V gene: TRBV2; clone size: -; J gene: TRBJ2-3
CDR3 protein: CASSALRQGDYGQYF; CDR3 DNA: TGTGCCAGCAGTGCCCTTAGACAGGGGGACTACGGGCAGTACTTC; D gene: TRBD1; V gene: TRBV6-1; clone size: -; J gene: TRBJ2-7
CDR3 protein: CASSLSGGTGSGNTIYF; CDR3 DNA: TGTGCCAGCAGCTTATCTGGAGGGACGGGATCTGGAAACACCATATATTTT; D gene: -; V gene: TRBV7-2; clone size: once; J gene: TRBJ1-3
CDR3 protein: CASGTGFANTGELFF; CDR3 DNA: TGTGCCAGCGGTACAGGGTTTGCGAACACCGGGGAGCTGTTTTTT; D gene: -; V gene: TRBV6-1; clone size: -; J gene: TRBJ2-2
CDR3 protein: CASSPPDGFLRGYTF; CDR3 DNA: TGTGCCAGCAGCCCGCCCGACGGGTTCCTAAGAGGCTACACCTTC; D gene: -; V gene: TRBV4-2; clone size: -; J gene: TRBJ1-2
CDR3 protein: CASSYLQGGGNTIYF; CDR3 DNA: TGTGCCAGCAGTTACCTACAGGGGGGAGGAAACACCATATATTTT; D gene: TRBD1; V gene: TRBV6-6; clone size: -; J gene: TRBJ1-3
CDR3 protein: CSLYTGNTIYF; CDR3 DNA: TGCAGCCTGTATACTGGAAACACCATATATTTT; D gene: -; V gene: TRBV20-1; clone size: once; J gene: TRBJ1-3
CDR3 protein: CASSMSIRGQPQHF; CDR3 DNA: TGTGCCAGTAGTATGTCTATTCGGGGTCAGCCCCAGCATTTT; D gene: -; V gene: TRBV19; clone size: -; J gene: TRBJ1-5
CDR3 protein: CASSPEYPNTEAFF; CDR3 DNA: TGTGCCAGCTCACCAGAGTACCCGAACACTGAAGCTTTCTTT; D gene: -; V gene: TRBV18; clone size: -; J gene: TRBJ1-1
CDR3 protein: CASSLRQGYEQYF; CDR3 DNA: TGTGCCAGTAGTCTACGACAGGGCTACGAGCAGTACTTC; D gene: TRBD1; V gene: TRBV19; clone size: -; J gene: TRBJ2-7
CDR3 protein: CASSAFSGGFGEKLFF; CDR3 DNA: TGTGCCAGCAGTGCCTTTTCAGGGGGGTTCGGGGAAAAACTGTTTTTT; D gene: TRBD1; V gene: TRBV2; clone size: -; J gene: TRBJ1-4
CDR3 protein: CASSSYTGELFF; CDR3 DNA: TGTGCCAGCAGCTCTTACACCGGGGAGCTGTTTTTT; D gene: -; V gene: TRBV7-3; clone size: -; J gene: TRBJ2-2
CDR3 protein: CANPLEIAGEGAYF; CDR3 DNA: TGCGCCAACCCGTTAGAAATAGCGGGGGAAGGGGCGTACTTC; D gene: TRBD2; V gene: TRBV10-1; clone size: -; J gene: TRBJ2-7
CDR3 protein: CASTSGRAGANVLTF; CDR3 DNA: TGCGCCAGCACAAGCGGGAGGGCTGGGGCCAACGTCCTGACTTTC; D gene: TRBD2; V gene: TRBV10-2; clone size: -; J gene: TRBJ2-6
CDR3 protein: CASSFRTSAGQYF; CDR3 DNA: TGCGCCAGCAGCTTCCGGACTAGCGCGGGGCAGTACTTC; D gene: TRBD2; V gene: TRBV5-1; clone size: -; J gene: TRBJ2-7
CDR3 protein: CASTSTLGVPGNTIYF; CDR3 DNA: TGTGCCAGCACTAGTACGCTGGGAGTCCCTGGAAACACCATATATTTT; D gene: -; V gene: TRBV7-9; clone size: -; J gene: TRBJ1-3
CDR3 protein: CASSSGTGGPYGYTF; CDR3 DNA: TGCGCCAGCAGCTCCGGGACAGGGGGTCCCTATGGCTACACCTTC; D gene: TRBD1; V gene: TRBV5-1; clone size: -; J gene: TRBJ1-2
CDR3 protein: CASSLALGLAANTGELFF; CDR3 DNA: TGTGCCAGCAGCTTAGCGCTGGGACTAGCCGCGAACACCGGGGAGCTGTTTTTT; D gene: TRBD2; V gene: TRBV7-7; clone size: -; J gene: TRBJ2-2